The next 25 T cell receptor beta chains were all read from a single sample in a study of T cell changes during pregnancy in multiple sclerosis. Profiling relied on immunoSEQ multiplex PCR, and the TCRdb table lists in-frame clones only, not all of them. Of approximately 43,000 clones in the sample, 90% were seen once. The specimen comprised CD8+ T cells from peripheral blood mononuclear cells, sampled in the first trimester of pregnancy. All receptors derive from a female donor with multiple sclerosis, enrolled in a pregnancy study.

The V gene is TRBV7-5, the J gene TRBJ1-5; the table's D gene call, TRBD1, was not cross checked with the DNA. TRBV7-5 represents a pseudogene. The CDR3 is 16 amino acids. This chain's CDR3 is CVRSGRHRASNQPQHF. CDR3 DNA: TGTGTCAGAAGCGGGAGACACAGGGCAAGCAATCAGCCCCAGCATTTT.

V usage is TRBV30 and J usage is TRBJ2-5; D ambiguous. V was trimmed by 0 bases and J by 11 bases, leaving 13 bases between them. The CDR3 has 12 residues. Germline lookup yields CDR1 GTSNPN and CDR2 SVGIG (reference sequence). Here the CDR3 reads CAWSVNPREQYF. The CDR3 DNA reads TGTGCCTGGAGTGTAAATCCAAGAGAACAGTACTTC.

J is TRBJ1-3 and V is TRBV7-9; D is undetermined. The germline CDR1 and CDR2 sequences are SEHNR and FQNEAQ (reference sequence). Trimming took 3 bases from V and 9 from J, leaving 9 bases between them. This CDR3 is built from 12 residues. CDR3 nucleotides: TGTGCCAGCAGCTTCGGAGTGGGCACCATATATTTT. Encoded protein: CASSFGVGTIYF.

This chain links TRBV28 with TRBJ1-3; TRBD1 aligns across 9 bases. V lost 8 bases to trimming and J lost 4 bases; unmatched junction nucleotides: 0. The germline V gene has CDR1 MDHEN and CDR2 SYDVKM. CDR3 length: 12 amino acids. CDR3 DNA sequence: TGTGCCAGCGGGACAGGGGGAAACACCATATATTTT. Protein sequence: CASGTGGNTIYF.

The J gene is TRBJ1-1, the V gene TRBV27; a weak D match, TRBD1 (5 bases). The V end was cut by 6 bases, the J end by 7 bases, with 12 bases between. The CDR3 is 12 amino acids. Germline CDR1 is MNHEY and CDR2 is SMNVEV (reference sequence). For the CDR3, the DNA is TGTGCCAGCAGCTATACAGGCAGTGAAGCTTTCTTT. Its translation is CASSYTGSEAFF.

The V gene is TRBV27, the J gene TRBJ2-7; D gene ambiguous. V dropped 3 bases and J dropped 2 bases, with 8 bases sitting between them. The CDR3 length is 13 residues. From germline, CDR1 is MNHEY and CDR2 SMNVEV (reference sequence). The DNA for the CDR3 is TGTGCCAGCAGTTTTCTAGGAGCCTACGAGCAGTACTTC. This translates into CASSFLGAYEQYF.

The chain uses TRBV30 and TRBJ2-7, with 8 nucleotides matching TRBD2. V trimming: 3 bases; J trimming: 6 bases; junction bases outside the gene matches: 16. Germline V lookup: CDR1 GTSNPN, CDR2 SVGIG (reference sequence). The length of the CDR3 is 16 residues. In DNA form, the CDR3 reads TGTGCCTGGAGAATCCGGGAGGGGGGCCGCGGTGTCGAGCAGTACTTC. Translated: CAWRIREGGRGVEQYF.

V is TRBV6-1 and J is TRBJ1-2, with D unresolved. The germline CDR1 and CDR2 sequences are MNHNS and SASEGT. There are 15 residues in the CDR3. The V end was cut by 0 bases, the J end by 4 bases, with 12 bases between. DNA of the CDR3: TGTGCCAGCAGTGAAGCGCACAGTCCCGTCTATGGCTACACCTTC. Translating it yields CASSEAHSPVYGYTF.

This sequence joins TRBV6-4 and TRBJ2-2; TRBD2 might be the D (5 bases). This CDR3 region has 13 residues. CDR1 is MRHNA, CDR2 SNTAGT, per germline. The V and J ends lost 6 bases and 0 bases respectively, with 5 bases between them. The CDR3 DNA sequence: TGTGCCAGCAGCGGGACGAACACCGGGGAGCTGTTTTTT. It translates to CASSGTNTGELFF.

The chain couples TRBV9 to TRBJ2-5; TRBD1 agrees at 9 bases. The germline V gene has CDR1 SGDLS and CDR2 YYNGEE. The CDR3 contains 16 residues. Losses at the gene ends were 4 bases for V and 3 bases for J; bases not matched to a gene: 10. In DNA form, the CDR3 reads TGTGCCAGCAGCTCCCGGACAGGGGATTCGAAAGAGACCCAGTACTTC. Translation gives CASSSRTGDSKETQYF. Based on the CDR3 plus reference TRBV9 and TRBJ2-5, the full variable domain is DSGVTQTPKHLITATGQRVTLRCSPRSGDLSVYWYQQSLDQGLQFLIQYYNGEERAKGNILERFSAQQFPDLHSELNLSSLELGDSALYFCASSSRTGDSKETQYFGPGTRLLVL.

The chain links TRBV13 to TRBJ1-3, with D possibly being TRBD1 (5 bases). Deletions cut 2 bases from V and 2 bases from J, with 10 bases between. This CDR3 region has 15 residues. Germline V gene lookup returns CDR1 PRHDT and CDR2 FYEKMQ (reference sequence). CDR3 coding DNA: TGTGCCAGCAGCTTAACCAGGGCGGCTGGAAACACCATATATTTT. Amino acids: CASSLTRAAGNTIYF.

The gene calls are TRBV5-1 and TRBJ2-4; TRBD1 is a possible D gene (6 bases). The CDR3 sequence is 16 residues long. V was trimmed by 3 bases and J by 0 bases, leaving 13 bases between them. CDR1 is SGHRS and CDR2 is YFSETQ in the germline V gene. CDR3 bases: TGCGCCAGCAGCTACGGACAGAGTCTAGCCAAAAACATTCAGTACTTC. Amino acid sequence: CASSYGQSLAKNIQYF.

The DNA of the CDR3 is TGTGCCAGCAGTGGGCAGCGGGCCAGCTCCTACGAGCAGTACTTC. Residues: CASSGQRASSYEQYF. The gene calls are TRBV6-1 and TRBJ2-7, with D tentatively TRBD2 (6 bases). V was shortened by 4 bases and J by 0 bases, with 13 bases between the two germline ends. Germline CDR1 and CDR2: MNHNS and SASEGT. This CDR3 region has 15 residues.

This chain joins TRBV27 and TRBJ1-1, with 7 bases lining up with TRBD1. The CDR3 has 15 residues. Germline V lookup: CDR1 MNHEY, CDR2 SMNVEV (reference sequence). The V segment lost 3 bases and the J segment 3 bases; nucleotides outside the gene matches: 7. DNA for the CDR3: TGTGCCAGCAGTTTGTCGCCCGGGACAGACACTGAAGCTTTCTTT. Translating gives CASSLSPGTDTEAFF.

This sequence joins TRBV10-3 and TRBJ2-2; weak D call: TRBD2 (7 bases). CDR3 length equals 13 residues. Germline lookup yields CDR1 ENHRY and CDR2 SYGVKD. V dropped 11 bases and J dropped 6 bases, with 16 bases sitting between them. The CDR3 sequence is CAVLRGGAGELFF. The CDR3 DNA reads TGTGCCGTCCTGAGGGGGGGCGCCGGGGAGCTGTTTTTT.

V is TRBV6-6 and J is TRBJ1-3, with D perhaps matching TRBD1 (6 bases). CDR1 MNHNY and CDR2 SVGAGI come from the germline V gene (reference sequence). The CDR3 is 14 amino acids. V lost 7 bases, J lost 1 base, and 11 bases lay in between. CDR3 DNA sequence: TGTGCCAGCACGGGGGGCTCGTCTGGAAACACCATATATTTT. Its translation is CASTGGSSGNTIYF.

As DNA, the CDR3 is TGTGCCACCAGCAGAACACCTTACCGACAGTTTGCAACTAATGAAAAACTGTTTTTT. Translation: CATSRTPYRQFATNEKLFF. V usage is TRBV15 and J usage is TRBJ1-4; weak D call: TRBD1 (5 bases). The CDR3 has 19 residues. V lost 2 bases and J 0 bases, leaving 19 bases between the germline ends. Germline CDR1 LNHNV, CDR2 YYDKDF (reference sequence).

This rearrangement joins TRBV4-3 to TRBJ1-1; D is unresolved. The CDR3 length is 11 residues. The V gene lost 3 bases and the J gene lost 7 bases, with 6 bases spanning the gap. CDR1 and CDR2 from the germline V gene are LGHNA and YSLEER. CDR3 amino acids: CASSQGDEAFF. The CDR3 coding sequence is TGCGCCAGCAGCCAGGGAGATGAAGCTTTCTTT.

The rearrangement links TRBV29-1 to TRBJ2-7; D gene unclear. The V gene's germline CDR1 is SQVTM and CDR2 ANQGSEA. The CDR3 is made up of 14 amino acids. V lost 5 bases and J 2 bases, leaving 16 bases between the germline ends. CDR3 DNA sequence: TGCAGCGTTTGGGCGCTCAATCAAACCTACGAGCAGTACTTC. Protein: CSVWALNQTYEQYF.

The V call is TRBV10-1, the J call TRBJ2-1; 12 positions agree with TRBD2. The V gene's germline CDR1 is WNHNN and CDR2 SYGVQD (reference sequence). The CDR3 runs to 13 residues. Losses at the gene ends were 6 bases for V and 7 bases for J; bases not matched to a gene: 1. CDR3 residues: CASRGLAGNEQFF. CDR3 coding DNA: TGCGCCAGCAGAGGACTAGCGGGGAATGAGCAGTTCTTC.

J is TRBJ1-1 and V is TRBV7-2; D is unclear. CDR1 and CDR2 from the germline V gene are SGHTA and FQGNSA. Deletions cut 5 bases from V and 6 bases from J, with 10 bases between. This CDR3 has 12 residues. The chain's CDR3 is CASSGDRAEAFF. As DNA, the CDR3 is TGTGCCAGCAGCGGCGACCGGGCTGAAGCTTTCTTT.

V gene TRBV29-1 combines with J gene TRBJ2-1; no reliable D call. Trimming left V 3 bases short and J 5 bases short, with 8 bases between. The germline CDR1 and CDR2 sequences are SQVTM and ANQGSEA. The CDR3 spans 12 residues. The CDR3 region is CSVEIRDNEQFF. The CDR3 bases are TGCAGCGTTGAGATACGGGACAATGAGCAGTTCTTC.

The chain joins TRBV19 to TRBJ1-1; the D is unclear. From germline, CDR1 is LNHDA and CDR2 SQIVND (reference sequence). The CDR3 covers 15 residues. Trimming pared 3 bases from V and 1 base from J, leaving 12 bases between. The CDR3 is CASSISGYGNTEAFF. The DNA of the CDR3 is TGTGCCAGTAGTATTTCCGGGTACGGGAACACTGAAGCTTTCTTT.

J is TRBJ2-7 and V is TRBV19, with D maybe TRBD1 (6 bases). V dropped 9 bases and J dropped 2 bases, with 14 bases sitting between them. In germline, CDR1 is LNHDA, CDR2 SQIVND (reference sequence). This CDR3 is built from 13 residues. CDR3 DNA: TGTGCCAGCTCCGGGACAATCGCCTACGAGCAGTACTTC. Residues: CASSGTIAYEQYF. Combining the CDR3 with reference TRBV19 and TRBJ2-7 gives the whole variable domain DGGITQSPKYLFRKEGQNVTLSCEQNLNHDAMYWYRQDPGQGLRLIYYSQIVNDFQKGDIAEGYSVSREKKESFPLTVTSAQKNPTAFYLCASSGTIAYEQYFGPGTRLTVT.

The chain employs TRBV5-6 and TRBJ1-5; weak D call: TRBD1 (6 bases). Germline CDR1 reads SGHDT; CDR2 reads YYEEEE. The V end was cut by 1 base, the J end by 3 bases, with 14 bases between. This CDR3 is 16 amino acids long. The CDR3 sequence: CASSLSTTGSNQPQHF. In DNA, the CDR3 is TGTGCCAGCAGCTTGTCCACGACAGGTTCCAATCAGCCCCAGCATTTT.